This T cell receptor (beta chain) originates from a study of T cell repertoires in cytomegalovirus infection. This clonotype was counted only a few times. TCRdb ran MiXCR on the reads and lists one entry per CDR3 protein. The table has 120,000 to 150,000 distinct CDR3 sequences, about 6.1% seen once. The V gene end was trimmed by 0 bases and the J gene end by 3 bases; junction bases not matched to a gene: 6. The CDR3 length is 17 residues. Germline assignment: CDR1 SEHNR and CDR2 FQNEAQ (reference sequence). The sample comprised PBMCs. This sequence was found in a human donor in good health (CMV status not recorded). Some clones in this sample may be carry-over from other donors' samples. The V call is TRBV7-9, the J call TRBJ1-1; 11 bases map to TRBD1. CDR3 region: CASSLALDRGRDTEAFF. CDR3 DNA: TGTGCCAGCAGCTTAGCCCTGGACAGGGGGCGGGACACTGAAGCTTTCTTT.